This T cell receptor beta chain comes out of a study of cytomegalovirus exposure and HLA in healthy donors. On the study more broadly: Among the 300 to 500 genotyped donors, over 70% were placed in the Caucasian-associated ancestry cluster. Notes on the study in general: There were reportedly fewer N-insertions in an Asian-associated ancestry cluster than the approximately 600-donor mean, in a later analysis.

The PCR used 60 Vbeta and 13 Jbeta primers. In the authors' methods: An analysis performed later counted roughly 80 million unique TCR beta chains (approximately 10 million of them shared). Clones were sequenced by immunoSEQ multiplex PCR, and TCRdb holds only the in-frame ones, with some missing. From that table come the V and J calls and clone size; the DNA was used to work out D and trimming. This repertoire includes 100,000 to 150,000 clones. As concerns this clone: Its cognate antigen is unknown.

The CDR3 loop spans 15 amino acids. The specimen sequenced was PBMCs. This sequence was found in a man aged 18 to 35 in good health and CMV-seronegative. The V call is TRBV12-2, the J call TRBJ1-1; the table assigns TRBD1, which was not confirmed against the DNA. TRBV12-2 is given as a pseudogene. CDR3 protein: CASRRGDTPNTEAFF. In DNA form, the CDR3 reads TGTGCAAGTCGACGAGGGGACACCCCGAACACTGAAGCTTTCTTT.